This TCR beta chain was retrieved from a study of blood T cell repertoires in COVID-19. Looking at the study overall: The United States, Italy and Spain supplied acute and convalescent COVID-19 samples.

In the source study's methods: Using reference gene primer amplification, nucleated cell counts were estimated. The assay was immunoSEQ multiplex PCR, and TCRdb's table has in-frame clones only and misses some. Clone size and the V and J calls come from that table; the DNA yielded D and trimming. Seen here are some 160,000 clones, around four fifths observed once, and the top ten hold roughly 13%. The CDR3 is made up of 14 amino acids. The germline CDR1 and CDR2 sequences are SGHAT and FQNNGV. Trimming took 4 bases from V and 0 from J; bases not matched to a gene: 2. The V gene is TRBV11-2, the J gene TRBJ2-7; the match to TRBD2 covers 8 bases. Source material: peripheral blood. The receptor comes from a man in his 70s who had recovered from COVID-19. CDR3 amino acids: CASSSGLVSYEQYF. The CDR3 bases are TGTGCCAGCAGCTCGGGACTAGTCTCCTACGAGCAGTACTTC. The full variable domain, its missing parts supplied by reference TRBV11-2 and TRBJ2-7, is EAGVAQSPRYKIIEKRQSVAFWCNPISGHATLYWYQQILGQGPKLLIQFQNNGVVDDSQLPKDRFSAERLKGVDSTLKIQPAKLEDSAVYLCASSSGLVSYEQYFGPGTRLTVT.